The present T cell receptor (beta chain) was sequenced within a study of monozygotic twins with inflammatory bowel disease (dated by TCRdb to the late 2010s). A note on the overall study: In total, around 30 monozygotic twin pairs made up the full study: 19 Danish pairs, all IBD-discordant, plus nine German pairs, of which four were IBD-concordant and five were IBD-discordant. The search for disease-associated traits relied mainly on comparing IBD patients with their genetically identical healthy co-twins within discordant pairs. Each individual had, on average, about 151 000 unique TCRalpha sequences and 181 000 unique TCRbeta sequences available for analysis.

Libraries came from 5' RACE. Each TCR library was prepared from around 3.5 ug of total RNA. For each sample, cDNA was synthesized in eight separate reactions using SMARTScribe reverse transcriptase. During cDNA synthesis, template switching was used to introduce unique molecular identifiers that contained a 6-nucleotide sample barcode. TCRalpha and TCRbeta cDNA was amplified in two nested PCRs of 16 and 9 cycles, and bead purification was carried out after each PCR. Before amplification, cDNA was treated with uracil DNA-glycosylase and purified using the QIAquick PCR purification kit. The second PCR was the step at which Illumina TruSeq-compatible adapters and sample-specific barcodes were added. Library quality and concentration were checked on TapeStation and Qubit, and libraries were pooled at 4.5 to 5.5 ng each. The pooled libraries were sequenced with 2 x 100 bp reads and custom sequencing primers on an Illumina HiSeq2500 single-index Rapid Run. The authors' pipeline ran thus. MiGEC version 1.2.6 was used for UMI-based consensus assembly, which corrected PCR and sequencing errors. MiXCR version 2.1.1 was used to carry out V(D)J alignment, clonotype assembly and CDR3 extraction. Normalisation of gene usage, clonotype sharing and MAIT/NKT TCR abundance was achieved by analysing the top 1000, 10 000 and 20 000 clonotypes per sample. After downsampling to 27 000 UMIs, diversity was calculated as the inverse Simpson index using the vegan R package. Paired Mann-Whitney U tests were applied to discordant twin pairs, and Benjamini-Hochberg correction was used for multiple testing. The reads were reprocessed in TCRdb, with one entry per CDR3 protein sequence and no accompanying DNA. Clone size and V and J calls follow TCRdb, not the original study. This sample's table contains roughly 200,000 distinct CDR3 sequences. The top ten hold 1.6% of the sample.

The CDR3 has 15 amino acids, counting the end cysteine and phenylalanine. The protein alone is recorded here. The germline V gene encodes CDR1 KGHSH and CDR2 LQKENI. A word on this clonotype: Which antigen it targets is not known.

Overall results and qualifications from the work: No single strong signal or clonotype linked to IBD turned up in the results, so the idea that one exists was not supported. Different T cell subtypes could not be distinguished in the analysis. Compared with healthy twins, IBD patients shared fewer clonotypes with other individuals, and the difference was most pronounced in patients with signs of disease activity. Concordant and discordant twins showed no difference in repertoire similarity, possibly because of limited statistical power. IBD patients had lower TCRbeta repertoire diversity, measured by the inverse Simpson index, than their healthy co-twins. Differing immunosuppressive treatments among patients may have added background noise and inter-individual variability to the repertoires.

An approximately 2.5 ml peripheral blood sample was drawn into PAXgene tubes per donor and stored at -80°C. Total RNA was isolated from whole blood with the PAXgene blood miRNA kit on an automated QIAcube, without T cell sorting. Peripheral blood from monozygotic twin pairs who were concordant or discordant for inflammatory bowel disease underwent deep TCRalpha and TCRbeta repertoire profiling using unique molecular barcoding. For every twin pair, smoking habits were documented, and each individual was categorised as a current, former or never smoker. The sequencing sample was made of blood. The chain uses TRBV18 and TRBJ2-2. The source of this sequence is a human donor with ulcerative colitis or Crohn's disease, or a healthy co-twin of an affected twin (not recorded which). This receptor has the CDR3 CASSPKDRDTGELFF.